This T cell receptor beta chain was observed in a study of T cells in Graves' hyperthyroidism and ophthalmopathy. Study as a whole: Pretreatment peripheral blood was obtained at initial diagnosis.

The CDR3 is 9 amino acids. Disease lasting under 3 months, a NOSPECS grade of at least 4, and a Clinical Activity Score of at least 3 were features of the ophthalmopathy patients. Study-level results: Progression to ophthalmopathy was predicted a median of 6.5 months early. Blood also showed most of the thyroid clonotypes that were expanded above 0.001.

Concerning this clonotype: Its specificity is unknown.

Authors of the study amplified TCR beta CDR3 regions from RNA transcripts. Primed by the HTBI set, a first-round RT-PCR was run on the TCR CDR3. MiXCR was run by TCRdb on the multiplex PCR reads, yielding one entry per CDR3 protein. The sample has roughly 550,000 distinct CDR3 sequences, roughly 15% seen once. The specimen sequenced was blood. The V gene is TRBV3-2, the J gene TRBJ2-5; TRBD2 is taken as the D call from the table, unchecked against the DNA. TRBV3-2 is termed a pseudogene. The receptor comes from a woman aged 25-40 years with Graves' ophthalmopathy. The CDR3 loop reads CASPELGYF. The CDR3 DNA reads TGTGCCAGCCCCGAACTAGGTTACTTC.